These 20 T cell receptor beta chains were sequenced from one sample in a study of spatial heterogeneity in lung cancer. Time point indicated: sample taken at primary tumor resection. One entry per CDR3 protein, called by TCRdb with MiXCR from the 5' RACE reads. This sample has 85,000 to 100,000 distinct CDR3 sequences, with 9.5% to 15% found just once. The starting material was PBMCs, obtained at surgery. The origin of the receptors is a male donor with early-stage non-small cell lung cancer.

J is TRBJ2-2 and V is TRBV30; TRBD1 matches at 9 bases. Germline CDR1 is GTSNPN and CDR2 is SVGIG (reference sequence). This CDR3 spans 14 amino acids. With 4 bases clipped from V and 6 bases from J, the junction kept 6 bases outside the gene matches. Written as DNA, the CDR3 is TGTGCCTGGACCCGGGACAGGGTGGCCGGGGAGCTGTTTTTT. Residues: CAWTRDRVAGELFF. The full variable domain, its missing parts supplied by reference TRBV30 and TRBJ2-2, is SQTIHQWPATLVQPVGSPLSLECTVEGTSNPNLYWYRQAAGRGLQLLFYSVGIGQISSEVPQNLSASRPQDRQFILSSKKLLLSDSGFYLCAWTRDRVAGELFFGEGSRLTVL.

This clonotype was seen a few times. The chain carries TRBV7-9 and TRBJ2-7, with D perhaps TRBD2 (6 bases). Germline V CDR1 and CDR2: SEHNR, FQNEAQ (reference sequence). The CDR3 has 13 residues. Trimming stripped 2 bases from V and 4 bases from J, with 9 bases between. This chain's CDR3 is CASSLWGEYEQYF. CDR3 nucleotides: TGTGCCAGCAGCTTATGGGGGGAATACGAGCAGTACTTC. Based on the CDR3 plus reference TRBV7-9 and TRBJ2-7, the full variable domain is DTGVSQNPRHKITKRGQNVTFRCDPISEHNRLYWYRQTLGQGPEFLTYFQNEAQLEKSRLLSDRFSAERPKGSFSTLEIQRTEQGDSAMYLCASSLWGEYEQYFGPGTRLTVT.

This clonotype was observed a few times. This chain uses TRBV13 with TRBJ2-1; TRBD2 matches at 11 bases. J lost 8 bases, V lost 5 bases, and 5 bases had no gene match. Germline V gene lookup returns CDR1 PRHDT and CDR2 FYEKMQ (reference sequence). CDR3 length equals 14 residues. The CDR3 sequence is CASSLTSGEDEQFF. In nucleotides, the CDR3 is TGTGCCAGCAGCCTGACTAGCGGGGAGGATGAGCAGTTCTTC.

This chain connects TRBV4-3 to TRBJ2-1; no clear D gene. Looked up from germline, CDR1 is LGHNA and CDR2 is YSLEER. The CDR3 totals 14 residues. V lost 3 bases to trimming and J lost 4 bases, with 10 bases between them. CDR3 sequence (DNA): TGCGCCAGCAGCCACTTGGGTAGATACAATGAGCAGTTCTTC. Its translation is CASSHLGRYNEQFF.

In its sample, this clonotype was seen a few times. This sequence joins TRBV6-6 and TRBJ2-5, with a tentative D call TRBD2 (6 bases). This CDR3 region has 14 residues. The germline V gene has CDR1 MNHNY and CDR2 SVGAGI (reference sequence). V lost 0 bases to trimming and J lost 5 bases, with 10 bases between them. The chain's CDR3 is CASSYSAGSETQYF. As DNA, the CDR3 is TGTGCCAGCAGTTACTCGGCGGGATCGGAGACCCAGTACTTC.

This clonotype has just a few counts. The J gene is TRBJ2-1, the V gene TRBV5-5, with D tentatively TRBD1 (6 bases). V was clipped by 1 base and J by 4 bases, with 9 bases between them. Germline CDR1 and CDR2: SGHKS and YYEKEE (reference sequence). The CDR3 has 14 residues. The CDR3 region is CASSLRGKYNEQFF. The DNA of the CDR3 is TGTGCCAGCAGCTTGAGGGGGAAATACAATGAGCAGTTCTTC. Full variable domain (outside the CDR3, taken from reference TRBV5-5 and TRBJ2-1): DAGVTQSPTHLIKTRGQQVTLRCSPISGHKSVSWYQQVLGQGPQFIFQYYEKEERGRGNFPDRFSARQFPNYSSELNVNALLLGDSALYLCASSLRGKYNEQFFGPGTRLTVL.

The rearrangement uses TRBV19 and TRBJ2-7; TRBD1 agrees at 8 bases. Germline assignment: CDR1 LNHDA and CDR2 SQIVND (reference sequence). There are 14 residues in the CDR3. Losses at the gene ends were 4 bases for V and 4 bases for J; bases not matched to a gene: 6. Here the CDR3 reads CASSTSRDRYEQYF. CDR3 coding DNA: TGTGCCAGTAGTACGTCCCGGGACAGGTACGAGCAGTACTTC.

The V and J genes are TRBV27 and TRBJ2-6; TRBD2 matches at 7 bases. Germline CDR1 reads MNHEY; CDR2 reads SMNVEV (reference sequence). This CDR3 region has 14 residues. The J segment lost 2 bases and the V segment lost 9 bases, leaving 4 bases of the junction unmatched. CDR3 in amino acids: CASTAGTGANVLTF. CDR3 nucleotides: TGTGCCAGTACAGCGGGAACTGGGGCCAACGTCCTGACTTTC.

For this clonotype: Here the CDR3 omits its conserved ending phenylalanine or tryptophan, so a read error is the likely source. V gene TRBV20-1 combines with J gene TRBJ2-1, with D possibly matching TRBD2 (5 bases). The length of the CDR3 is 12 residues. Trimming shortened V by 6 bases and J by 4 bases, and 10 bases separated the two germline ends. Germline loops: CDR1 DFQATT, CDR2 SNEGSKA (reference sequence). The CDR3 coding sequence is TGCAGTGCGGAGGCGACTTACAATGAGCAGTTCCTC. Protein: CSAEATYNEQFL.

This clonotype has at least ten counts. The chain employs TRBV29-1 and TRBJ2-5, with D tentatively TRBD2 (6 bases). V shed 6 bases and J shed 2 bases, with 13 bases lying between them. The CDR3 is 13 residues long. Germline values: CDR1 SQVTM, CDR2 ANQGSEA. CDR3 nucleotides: TGCAGCGTCCGGGGGACTCTACAAGAGACCCAGTACTTC. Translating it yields CSVRGTLQETQYF.

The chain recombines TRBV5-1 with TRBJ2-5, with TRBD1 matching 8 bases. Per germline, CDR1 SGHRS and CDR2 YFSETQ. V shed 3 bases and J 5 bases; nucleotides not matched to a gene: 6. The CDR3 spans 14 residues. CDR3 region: CASSSQTGDETQYF. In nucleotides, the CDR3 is TGCGCCAGCAGCTCCCAGACAGGGGACGAGACCCAGTACTTC.

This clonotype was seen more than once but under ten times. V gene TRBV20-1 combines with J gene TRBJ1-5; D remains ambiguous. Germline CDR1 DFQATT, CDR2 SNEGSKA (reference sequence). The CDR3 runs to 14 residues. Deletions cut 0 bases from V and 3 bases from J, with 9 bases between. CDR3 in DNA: TGCAGTGCTAGAGATCGAGCTTCCAATCAGCCCCAGCATTTT. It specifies CSARDRASNQPQHF.

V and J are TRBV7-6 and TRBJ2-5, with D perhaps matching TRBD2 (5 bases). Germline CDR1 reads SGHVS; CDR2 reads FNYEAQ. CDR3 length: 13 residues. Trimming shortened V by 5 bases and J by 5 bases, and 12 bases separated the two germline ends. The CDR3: CASSPGSWETQYF. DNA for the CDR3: TGTGCCAGCAGCCCGGGGTCATGGGAGACCCAGTACTTC. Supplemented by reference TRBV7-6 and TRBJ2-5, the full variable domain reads GAGVSQSPRYKVTKRGQDVALRCDPISGHVSLYWYRQALGQGPEFLTYFNYEAQQDKSGLPNDRFSAERPEGSISTLTIQRTEQRDSAMYRCASSPGSWETQYFGPGTRLLVL.

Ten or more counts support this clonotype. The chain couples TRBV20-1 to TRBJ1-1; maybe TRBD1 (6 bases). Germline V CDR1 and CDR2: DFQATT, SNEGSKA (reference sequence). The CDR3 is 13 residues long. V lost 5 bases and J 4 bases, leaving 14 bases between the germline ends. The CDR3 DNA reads TGCAGTGCTCAGCAGGGGAGGGTCACTGAAGCTTTCTTT. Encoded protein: CSAQQGRVTEAFF.

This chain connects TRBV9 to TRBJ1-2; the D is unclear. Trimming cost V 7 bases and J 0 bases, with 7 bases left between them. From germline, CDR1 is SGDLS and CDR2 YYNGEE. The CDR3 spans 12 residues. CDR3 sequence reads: CASGGPNYGYTF. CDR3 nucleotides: TGTGCCAGCGGAGGCCCTAACTATGGCTACACCTTC.

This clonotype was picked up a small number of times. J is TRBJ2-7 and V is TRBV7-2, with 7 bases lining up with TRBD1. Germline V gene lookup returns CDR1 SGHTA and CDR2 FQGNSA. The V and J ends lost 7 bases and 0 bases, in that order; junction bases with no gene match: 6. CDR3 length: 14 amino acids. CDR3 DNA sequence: TGTGCCAGCACCCCACAGGGGTCCTCCTACGAGCAGTACTTC. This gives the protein CASTPQGSSYEQYF. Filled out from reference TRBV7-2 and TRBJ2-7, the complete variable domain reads GAGVSQSPSNKVTEKGKDVELRCDPISGHTALYWYRQSLGQGLEFLIYFQGNSAPDKSGLPSDRFSAERTGGSVSTLTIQRTQQEDSAVYLCASTPQGSSYEQYFGPGTRLTVT.

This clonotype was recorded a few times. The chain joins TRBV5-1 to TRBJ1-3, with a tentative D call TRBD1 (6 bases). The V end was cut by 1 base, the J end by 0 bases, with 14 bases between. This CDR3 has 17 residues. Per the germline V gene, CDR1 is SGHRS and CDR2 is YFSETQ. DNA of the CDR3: TGCGCCAGCAGCTTGTATGGGGGCCTTAGCTCTGGAAACACCATATATTTT. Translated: CASSLYGGLSSGNTIYF. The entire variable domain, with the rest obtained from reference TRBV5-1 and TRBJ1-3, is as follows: KAGVTQTPRYLIKTRGQQVTLSCSPISGHRSVSWYQQTPGQGLQFLFEYFSETQRNKGNFPGRFSGRQFSNSRSEMNVSTLELGDSALYLCASSLYGGLSSGNTIYFGEGSWLTVV.

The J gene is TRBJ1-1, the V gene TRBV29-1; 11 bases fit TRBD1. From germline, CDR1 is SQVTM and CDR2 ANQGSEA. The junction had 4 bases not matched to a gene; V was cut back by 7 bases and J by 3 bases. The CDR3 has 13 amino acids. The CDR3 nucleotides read TGCAGCGCCGGGGGACAGGGGGACACTGAAGCTTTCTTT. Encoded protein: CSAGGQGDTEAFF. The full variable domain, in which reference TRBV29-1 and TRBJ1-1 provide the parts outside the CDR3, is SAVISQKPSRDICQRGTSLTIQCQVDSQVTMMFWYRQQPGQSLTLIATANQGSEATYESGFVIDKFPISRPNLTFSTLTVSNMSPEDSSIYLCSAGGQGDTEAFFGQGTRLTVV.

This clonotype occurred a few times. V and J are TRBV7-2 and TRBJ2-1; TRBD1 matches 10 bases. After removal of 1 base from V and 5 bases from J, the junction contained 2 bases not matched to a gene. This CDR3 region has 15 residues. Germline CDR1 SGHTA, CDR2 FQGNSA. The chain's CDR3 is CASSLVGQGNNEQFF. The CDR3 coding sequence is TGTGCCAGCAGCTTAGTGGGACAGGGGAACAATGAGCAGTTCTTC.

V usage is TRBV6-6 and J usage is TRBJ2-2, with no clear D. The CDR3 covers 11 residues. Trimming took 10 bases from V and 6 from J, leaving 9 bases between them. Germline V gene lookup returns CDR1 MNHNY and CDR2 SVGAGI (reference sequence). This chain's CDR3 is CANSLAGELFF. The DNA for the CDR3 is TGTGCCAACAGCCTGGCCGGGGAGCTGTTTTTT.